This TCR beta chain came from a study of T cell responses to AZD1222 COVID-19 vaccine. General study results and limits: The peak T cell response came first, and repertoires were sampled only after it.

With regard to this clone: No antigen is known for it.

In germline, CDR1 is KGHSH, CDR2 LQKENI. This CDR3 is built from 16 residues. The V gene lost 3 bases and the J gene lost 0 bases, with 12 bases spanning the gap. Sequenced by immunoSEQ multiplex PCR; TCRdb stores in-frame clones only, minus some. This sample carries over 100,000 clones, around nine tenths of them seen once, and the ten largest clones take roughly 8.9%. Sequences were derived from peripheral blood, sampled on day 0 of AZD1222 vaccination. The chain employs TRBV18 and TRBJ1-3; D is possibly TRBD1 (6 bases). The clonotype comes from an adult in good health. Here the CDR3 reads CASSPVRGGSGNTIYF. The CDR3 nucleotides are TGTGCCAGCTCACCGGTTCGAGGGGGCTCTGGAAACACCATATATTTT.